What follows describes a single T cell receptor (beta chain). What it binds is not known. PCR used 60 Vbeta primers and 13 Jbeta primers. TCRdb's copy holds only in-frame clones and misses some; the assay was immunoSEQ multiplex PCR. The sample has roughly 76,000 clones. Germline-derived CDR1 and CDR2 are SNHLY and FYNNEI. CDR3 size: 17 residues. Germline trimming cut 5 bases from V and 4 bases from J; bases unmatched to any gene: 12. The sample originates from a study of cytomegalovirus exposure and HLA in healthy donors. Study-wide results and limits: V- and J-gene trimming of TCR beta was linked (in a later analysis) to a missense DCLRE1C variant. Within an earlier analysis, most TCR beta V segments proved productive either about 87% or about 30% of the time.

Sequenced material: PBMCs. V usage is TRBV2 and J usage is TRBJ1-2; TRBD1 matches at 11 bases. This TCR was recovered from a female donor in good health and CMV-seropositive. The CDR3 loop is CASSSTRTGGGGYGYTF. The CDR3 DNA follows: TGTGCCAGCAGTTCCACCCGGACAGGGGGCGGAGGCTATGGCTACACCTTC.